These T cell receptor beta chains were read from a single sample in a study of cytomegalovirus exposure and HLA in healthy donors. TCRdb keeps only in-frame clones here, not all; method: immunoSEQ multiplex PCR. Among fewer than 200,000 clones listed, roughly 74% were seen once. What was sequenced was PBMCs. The source is a female donor in good health and CMV-seronegative. Both conserved end residues are part of each CDR3. The D gene is left open where the match is weak.

D	V	J	CDR3
NA	TRBV7-2	TRBJ2-5	CASSVSIAQYF
NA	TRBV5-5	TRBJ2-5	CASSFVDNYQETQYF
NA	TRBV5-4	TRBJ1-2	CASSLADYGYTF
NA	TRBV5-1	TRBJ2-5	CASSLAGTQEETQYF
NA	TRBV7-9	TRBJ2-7	CSSSLQGFEQYF
TRBD1	TRBV5-1	TRBJ2-5	CASSAGQGQETQYF
NA	TRBV5-1	TRBJ2-3	CASSLRSGSDTQYF
TRBD1	TRBV6-1	TRBJ2-2	CAIPDRGRGTGELFF
NA	TRBV10-3	TRBJ1-1	CAISESDSFNTEAFF
TRBD1	TRBV2	NA	CATQPGQGVYEQYF
NA	TRBV5-1	TRBJ2-5	CASSSNQETQYF
NA	TRBV20-1	TRBJ1-1	CSAPTRAEAFF
NA	TRBV2	TRBJ2-2	CASSDRQGIGSGELFF
TRBD1	TRBV28	TRBJ2-5	CASSLGGQGETQYF
TRBD2	TRBV27	TRBJ2-1	CASSLLSTSGSYNEQFF
TRBD1	TRBV19	TRBJ2-7	CASSLGTGSYEQYF
NA	TRBV29-1	TRBJ1-2	CSVARVNYGYTF
TRBD1	TRBV5-1	TRBJ2-6	CASSLGTGGGGANVLTF
TRBD1	TRBV11-2	TRBJ1-2	CASSPPTGYYTF
NA	TRBV28	TRBJ1-2	CASSLSAGGGGDGYTF
NA	TRBV19	TRBJ2-7	CASSTIHRVYEQYF
TRBD1	TRBV5-1	TRBJ1-4	CASSLTGTLNEKLFF
TRBD2	TRBV7-7	TRBJ2-1	CASSLGLAGEQFF
NA	TRBV7-2	TRBJ2-1	CASSLYKYNEQFF
NA	TRBV7-9	TRBJ1-2	CSSSPGGVYGYTF
NA	TRBV9	TRBJ2-1	CASSTWGVEQFF
TRBD2	TRBV29-1	TRBJ2-7	CSVEGRGDSYEQYF
NA	TRBV27	TRBJ1-2	CASSPRGGTFGRYGYTF
NA	TRBV27	TRBJ2-1	CASSFLGARNEQFF
TRBD1	TRBV19	TRBJ2-1	CASSLGQGGGNEQFF
NA	TRBV5-6	TRBJ2-1	CASSLVGRGEFF
NA	TRBV19	TRBJ1-3	CASNTDSGTRRDTIYF
TRBD2	TRBV11-3	TRBJ2-5	CASSPGTAGLARQETQYF
NA	TRBV5-1	TRBJ2-1	CASSLPGGEDEQFF
NA	TRBV7-9	TRBJ1-1	CASAREDEAFF
TRBD1	TRBV7-9	TRBJ2-7	CASRPPRGHANEQYF
NA	TRBV19	TRBJ2-5	CASRGQEAGEETQYF
NA	TRBV6-5	TRBJ1-3	CASSLTFGAGNTIYF
TRBD2	TRBV7-3	TRBJ2-5	CASSPVGGGMETQYF
NA	TRBV9	TRBJ1-2	CASSVGRARYGYTF
TRBD2	TRBV10-3	TRBJ2-7	CAISGAGRYEQYF
NA	TRBV7-9	TRBJ2-7	CASSPNLGGFTYEQYF
NA	TRBV7-6	TRBJ2-3	CASSSGGVSSTDTQYF
TRBD2	TRBV9	TRBJ2-4	CASSVGLAGGPSIQYF
TRBD1	TRBV5-1	TRBJ1-1	CASSLTGVGSEAFF
NA	TRBV19	TRBJ1-4	CASSIRGRIEKLFF
TRBD2	TRBV12-5	TRBJ2-1	CASGLGLAGDNEQFF
TRBD1	TRBV5-1	TRBJ2-2	CASSFTGGMNTGELFF
TRBD2	TRBV11-2	TRBJ2-7	CASSFGLAGEQYF